The next 32 T cell receptor beta chains were all read from a single sample in a study of blood T cell repertoires in COVID-19 (dated by TCRdb to 2019 to 2021). Library creation used the immunoSEQ multiplex PCR assay. TCRdb stores this immuneACCESS table with in-frame sequences only. Part of the clones is absent; in the studies checked, under half of the shortfall reflects unresolved V genes, and no reason is known for the rest. This sample lists 250,000 to 300,000 clones; around four fifths were detected once. The leading ten clones occupy approximately 6% of the sample. The sample was peripheral blood. The receptors were sampled from an elderly man with acute or convalescent COVID-19.

V gene TRBV6-1 combines with J gene TRBJ1-2, with 9 bases matching TRBD1. J lost 2 bases, V lost 3 bases, and 10 bases had no gene match. The CDR3 is made up of 17 amino acids. Germline lookup yields CDR1 MNHNS and CDR2 SASEGT. CDR3 region: CASSETLGQGRNYGYTF. Here the CDR3 DNA reads TGTGCCAGCAGTGAGACCCTAGGACAGGGGAGAAACTATGGCTACACCTTC.

The rearrangement joins TRBV3-1 (or the pseudogene TRBV3-2) to TRBJ2-5; the D gene is possibly TRBD1 (5 bases). V lost 2 bases and J lost 4, with 14 bases in between. This CDR3 is 15 amino acids long. From germline, CDR1 is LGHDT and CDR2 YNNKEL (reference sequence). CDR3 amino acids: CASSQRQGYRETQYF. Here the CDR3 DNA reads TGTGCCAGCAGCCAAAGGCAGGGTTATAGAGAGACCCAGTACTTC.

There are a few counts of this clone. This chain joins TRBV27 and TRBJ1-5, with D possibly matching TRBD1 (5 bases). This CDR3 is 18 amino acids long. CDR1 and CDR2 from the germline V gene are MNHEY and SMNVEV (reference sequence). Trimming left V 3 bases short and J 0 bases short, with 18 bases between. The CDR3 sequence is CASSLTRTGGYSNQPQHF. The CDR3 DNA follows: TGTGCCAGCAGTTTGACAAGGACGGGGGGGTATAGCAATCAGCCCCAGCATTTT.

V gene TRBV5-1 combines with J gene TRBJ2-5, with TRBD1 as a possible D gene (5 bases). Germline CDR1 reads SGHRS; CDR2 reads YFSETQ. V lost 3 bases, J lost 2 bases, and 14 bases lay in between. The CDR3 consists of 15 residues. The CDR3: CASSSSGNIQETQYF. Here the CDR3 DNA reads TGCGCCAGCAGCTCGTCAGGGAACATACAAGAGACCCAGTACTTC.

V is TRBV28 and J is TRBJ2-7; 9 bases line up with TRBD2. In germline, CDR1 is MDHEN, CDR2 SYDVKM. V gave up 5 bases and J gave up 6 bases; unmatched junction bases: 8. CDR3 size: 14 residues. The CDR3, as DNA: TGTGCCAGCAGTCCATTAGCGGGGGTAAGCGAGCAGTACTTC. Its translation is CASSPLAGVSEQYF.

The chain has TRBV7-6 and TRBJ2-6; unclear D gene. This CDR3 contains 16 residues. The V gene's germline CDR1 is SGHVS and CDR2 FNYEAQ. V was cut by 1 base and J by 0 bases, with 7 bases left in between. This CDR3 is CASSLVRSSGANVLTF. The DNA for the CDR3 is TGTGCCAGCAGCTTAGTTAGGAGCTCTGGGGCCAACGTCCTGACTTTC. The full variable domain, in which reference TRBV7-6 and TRBJ2-6 provide the parts outside the CDR3, is GAGVSQSPRYKVTKRGQDVALRCDPISGHVSLYWYRQALGQGPEFLTYFNYEAQQDKSGLPNDRFSAERPEGSISTLTIQRTEQRDSAMYRCASSLVRSSGANVLTFGAGSRLTVL.

This clone was seen only once. The chain is built from TRBV11-3 and TRBJ2-5; a possible D gene is TRBD1 (6 bases). V lost 1 base, J lost 3 bases, and 6 bases lay in between. The CDR3 is made up of 13 amino acids. CDR1 and CDR2 (germline): SGHNT, YENEEA. As DNA, the CDR3 is TGTGCCAGCAGCTTAGGGACAGAAGAGACCCAGTACTTC. Its translation is CASSLGTEETQYF.

The table lists this clone with a few counts. The chain links TRBV29-1 to TRBJ2-3, with D possibly being TRBD2 (7 bases). Germline V gene lookup returns CDR1 SQVTM and CDR2 ANQGSEA. The CDR3 extends over 15 amino acids. V lost 5 bases, J lost 2 bases, and 17 bases lay in between. CDR3 residues: CSVTLRGGATDTQYF. DNA of the CDR3: TGCAGCGTTACACTGAGGGGGGGAGCCACAGATACGCAGTATTTT.

V gene TRBV5-6 combines with J gene TRBJ2-1; D is uncertain. Trimming cost V 4 bases and J 0 bases, with 11 bases left between them. The V gene's germline CDR1 is SGHDT and CDR2 YYEEEE. The CDR3 length is 15 residues. CDR3 region: CASSRAPGSYNEQFF. In nucleotides, the CDR3 is TGTGCCAGCAGCCGCGCCCCTGGCTCCTACAATGAGCAGTTCTTC.

This clone showed up just once. The gene calls are TRBV12-3 or TRBV12-4 and TRBJ1-2; D remains ambiguous. The CDR3 runs 12 residues. Trimming stripped 6 bases from V and 8 bases from J, with 13 bases between. DNA of the CDR3: TGTGCCAGCAGGACACCCGGGGAGGGCTACACCTTC. This encodes CASRTPGEGYTF.

V usage is TRBV7-2 and J usage is TRBJ2-1; 10 bases fit TRBD2. The trim removed 4 bases at V and 8 bases at J, leaving 8 bases unmatched. The CDR3 is 15 amino acids. CDR1 and CDR2 from the germline V gene are SGHTA and FQGNSA. CDR3 in amino acids: CASSSTSGPWDEQFF. DNA for the CDR3: TGTGCCAGCAGCTCGACTAGCGGGCCCTGGGATGAGCAGTTCTTC.

This chain uses TRBV7-8 with TRBJ1-5, with D uncertain. The CDR3 spans 14 residues. V was trimmed by 2 bases and J by 4 bases, leaving 9 bases between them. Germline CDR1 reads SGHVS; CDR2 reads FQNEAQ. The CDR3, as DNA: TGTGCCAGCAGCTTATCGGGCGGGAATCAGCCCCAGCATTTT. Translated, it gives CASSLSGGNQPQHF.

With regard to this clone: One end of the junction is discordant with germline, which a read error may explain. The V gene is TRBV28, the J gene TRBJ2-3; D is possibly TRBD1 (6 bases). This CDR3 has 15 residues. Germline V lookup: CDR1 MDHEN, CDR2 SYDVKM. CDR3 in DNA: TGTGCCAGCAGTTTACCCCCCGGGACGACAGGTACGCAGTATTTT. It specifies CASSLPPGTTGTQYF.

This chain uses TRBV5-4 with TRBJ2-1, with 8 bases that match TRBD2. The germline gives CDR1 SGHNT, CDR2 YYREEE (reference sequence). After removal of 2 bases from V and 4 bases from J, the junction contained 8 bases not matched to a gene. This CDR3 is built from 16 residues. CDR3 coding DNA: TGTGCCAGCAGCTTAACAGCGGGAGAAGTTTACAATGAGCAGTTCTTC. It is translated as CASSLTAGEVYNEQFF.

V usage is TRBV7-2 and J usage is TRBJ2-1; 7 bases match TRBD1. Trimming cost V 4 bases and J 6 bases; bases outside gene matches: 9. Germline values: CDR1 SGHTA, CDR2 FQGNSA. CDR3 length: 15 residues. The CDR3 nucleotides are TGTGCCAGCAGCTCAGGGGGTGCTAGAGGCAATGAGCAGTTCTTC. Residues: CASSSGGARGNEQFF. The full variable domain, its missing parts supplied by reference TRBV7-2 and TRBJ2-1, is GAGVSQSPSNKVTEKGKDVELRCDPISGHTALYWYRQSLGQGLEFLIYFQGNSAPDKSGLPSDRFSAERTGGSVSTLTIQRTQQEDSAVYLCASSSGGARGNEQFFGPGTRLTVL.

This clone was seen a handful of times. The chain is built from TRBV6-5 and TRBJ2-1; 8 nucleotides agree with TRBD2. The V and J ends lost 8 bases and 0 bases, in that order; junction bases with no gene match: 6. Germline V gives CDR1 MNHEY, CDR2 SVGAGI. The CDR3 is 15 amino acids. The CDR3 DNA reads as TGTGCCAGCCGGGGGGGAGGGAGCTCCTACAATGAGCAGTTCTTC. As protein: CASRGGGSSYNEQFF.

On this clone itself: The junction does not match germline at one end; this may be a read error. The chain recombines TRBV7-2 with TRBJ2-1; D uncertain. The CDR3 is made up of 14 amino acids. CDR1 is SGHTA and CDR2 is FQGNSA in the germline V gene. In DNA form, the CDR3 reads TGTGCCAGCAGCTTAGGCGGCTCCCACAATGAGCAGTTCTTC. It specifies CASSLGGSHNEQFF.

The chain carries TRBV5-1 and TRBJ2-1; TRBD2 aligns across 9 bases. This CDR3 comprises 15 residues. Per germline, CDR1 SGHRS and CDR2 YFSETQ. The trim removed 0 bases at V and 7 bases at J, leaving 5 bases unmatched. This chain's CDR3 is CASSLGLAGRNEQFF. CDR3 coding DNA: TGCGCCAGCAGCTTGGGTCTAGCGGGAAGAAATGAGCAGTTCTTC.

The genes are TRBV4-1 and TRBJ2-7, with D tentatively TRBD1 (5 bases). Trimming cost V 4 bases and J 9 bases, with 22 bases left between them. Germline CDR1 is MGHRA and CDR2 is YSYEKL. The CDR3 contains 15 residues. CDR3: CASSPPDRDRGGQYF. CDR3 DNA sequence: TGCGCCAGCAGCCCCCCAGACAGAGATAGAGGCGGGCAGTACTTC.

This chain connects TRBV24-1 to TRBJ2-1, with D possibly matching TRBD2 (6 bases). CDR3 size: 12 residues. CDR1 and CDR2 (germline): KGHDR, SFDVKD. The V and J ends lost 5 bases and 10 bases respectively, with 11 bases between them. The CDR3 reads CATSGEVGEQFF. For the CDR3, the DNA is TGTGCCACCAGTGGGGAGGTGGGCGAGCAGTTCTTC.

This clone was observed a single time. The V and J genes are TRBV18 and TRBJ2-1, with a possible D match to TRBD1 (5 bases). Germline assignment: CDR1 KGHSH and CDR2 LQKENI. CDR3 length: 15 residues. The germline V and J ends were trimmed by 1 base and 5 bases, with 12 bases remaining between them. DNA of the CDR3: TGTGCCAGCTCACCACGGCAGGGCGGCGACAATGAGCAGTTCTTC. Residues: CASSPRQGGDNEQFF.

The chain links TRBV6-5 to TRBJ2-7, with D perhaps matching TRBD1 (5 bases). The germline V gene encodes CDR1 MNHEY and CDR2 SVGAGI. The CDR3 spans 16 residues. V shed 0 bases and J shed 0 bases, with 12 bases lying between them. In DNA, the CDR3 is TGTGCCAGCAGTTACTCGTACAGGTCGAGCTCCTACGAGCAGTACTTC. This translates into CASSYSYRSSSYEQYF.

V gene TRBV15 combines with J gene TRBJ2-7; 9 nucleotides match TRBD2. The CDR3 has 15 amino acids. Germline values: CDR1 LNHNV, CDR2 YYDKDF (reference sequence). Unmatched junction bases numbered 5, after V lost 0 bases and J lost 5 bases. The CDR3 reads CATSREWAGGHEQYF. CDR3 bases: TGTGCCACCAGCAGAGAATGGGCGGGAGGGCACGAGCAGTACTTC.

This chain joins TRBV28 and TRBJ1-2; 7 nucleotides match TRBD1. The CDR3 totals 11 residues. Germline CDR1 reads MDHEN; CDR2 reads SYDVKM. With V trimmed by 10 bases and J by 4 bases, 3 bases remained unmatched. The CDR3 DNA reads TGTGCCACAGGGGGGCTCTATGGCTACACCTTC. As protein: CATGGLYGYTF.

A few counts support this clone. The chain has TRBV5-1 and TRBJ2-2; perhaps TRBD1 as D (5 bases). Trimming shortened V by 4 bases and J by 1 base, and 11 bases separated the two germline ends. There are 15 residues in the CDR3. The V gene's germline CDR1 is SGHRS and CDR2 YFSETQ. CDR3 DNA: TGCGCCAGCAGCCAAATTGGACAGAACACCGGGGAGCTGTTTTTT. Protein sequence: CASSQIGQNTGELFF. Based on the CDR3 plus reference TRBV5-1 and TRBJ2-2, the full variable domain is KAGVTQTPRYLIKTRGQQVTLSCSPISGHRSVSWYQQTPGQGLQFLFEYFSETQRNKGNFPGRFSGRQFSNSRSEMNVSTLELGDSALYLCASSQIGQNTGELFFGEGSRLTVL.

This clone was counted a few times. For the CDR3, the DNA is TGTGCCAGTAGACCGACAGAAGGCACAGATACGCAGTATTTT. This sequence encodes CASRPTEGTDTQYF. The V gene is TRBV19, the J gene TRBJ2-3; D is perhaps TRBD1 (5 bases). Germline CDR1 is LNHDA and CDR2 is SQIVND (reference sequence). The ends were cut back, 6 bases at V and 1 base at J, with 11 bases in the middle. The CDR3 runs to 14 residues.

CDR3 nucleotides: TGCGCCAGCAGCTCCGTGGCGGGGGACGGAAACACCATATATTTT. Protein sequence: CASSSVAGDGNTIYF. The V call is TRBV5-1, the J call TRBJ1-3; D is possibly TRBD1 (5 bases). CDR1 SGHRS and CDR2 YFSETQ come from the germline V gene. The CDR3 is made up of 15 amino acids. V was shortened by 3 bases and J by 4 bases, with 14 bases between the two germline ends. Using reference TRBV5-1 and TRBJ1-3 for the parts outside the CDR3, the full variable domain is KAGVTQTPRYLIKTRGQQVTLSCSPISGHRSVSWYQQTPGQGLQFLFEYFSETQRNKGNFPGRFSGRQFSNSRSEMNVSTLELGDSALYLCASSSVAGDGNTIYFGEGSWLTVV.

This clone was seen a few times. This chain joins TRBV5-1 and TRBJ2-7, with TRBD2 identical over 7 bases. V shed 3 bases and J 0 bases; nucleotides not matched to a gene: 3. CDR3 length: 14 residues. Looked up from germline, CDR1 is SGHRS and CDR2 is YFSETQ. CDR3 loop: CASSWGDYSYEQYF. In DNA form, the CDR3 reads TGCGCCAGCAGCTGGGGGGACTACTCCTACGAGCAGTACTTC.

As DNA, the CDR3 is TGTGCCAGCAGTTTAGGACTAGCAGGCATTCAGTACTTC. Encoded protein: CASSLGLAGIQYF. The chain is built from TRBV27 and TRBJ2-4; TRBD2 agrees at 8 bases. The germline V gene encodes CDR1 MNHEY and CDR2 SMNVEV (reference sequence). J was trimmed by 9 bases and V by 2 bases; bases with no gene match: 3. The CDR3 sequence is 13 residues long.

The chain joins TRBV20-1 to TRBJ1-2, with D maybe TRBD1 (5 bases). Germline values: CDR1 DFQATT, CDR2 SNEGSKA (reference sequence). This CDR3 has 14 amino acids. V was clipped by 3 bases and J by 4 bases, with 15 bases between them. The CDR3 protein is CSASYRPTGYGYTF. The CDR3 bases are TGCAGTGCTAGTTACAGGCCAACCGGCTATGGCTACACCTTC.

V usage is TRBV21-1 and J usage is TRBJ2-1; the DNA was not compared with TRBD2, the D call given in the table. TRBV21-1 represents a pseudogene. The CDR3 consists of 12 residues. The CDR3 nucleotides read TGTGCCGGCCGGGACTCGCCCAATGAGCAGTTCTTC. Translated, it gives CAGRDSPNEQFF.

The rearrangement uses TRBV5-6 and TRBJ1-1; the D is unclear. Germline V gives CDR1 SGHDT, CDR2 YYEEEE. V lost 4 bases to trimming and J lost 3 bases, with 13 bases between them. The CDR3 spans 14 residues. The CDR3 sequence is CASSAADYDTEAFF. The CDR3 nucleotides read TGTGCCAGCAGCGCAGCTGACTACGACACTGAAGCTTTCTTT.